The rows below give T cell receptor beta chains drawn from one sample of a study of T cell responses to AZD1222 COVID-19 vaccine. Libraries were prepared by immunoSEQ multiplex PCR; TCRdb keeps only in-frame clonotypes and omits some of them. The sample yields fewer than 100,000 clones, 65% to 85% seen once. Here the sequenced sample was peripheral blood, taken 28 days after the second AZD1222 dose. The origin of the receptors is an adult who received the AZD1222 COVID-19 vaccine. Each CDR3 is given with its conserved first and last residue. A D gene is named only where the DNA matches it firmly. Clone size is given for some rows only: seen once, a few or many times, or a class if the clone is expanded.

TGTGCCAGCAGGCCGGGACTAGCGGTCTACAATGAGCAGTTCTTC	CASRPGLAVYNEQFF	TRBD2	TRBV9	TRBJ2-1	-
TGCGCCAGCAGGTCGGGAGGTTTCGGCGAGCAGTACTTC	CASRSGGFGEQYF	TRBD2	TRBV5-1	TRBJ2-7	-
TGTGCCAGCAGCTCTCTTTTGTATGGGGCCAACGTCCTGACTTTC	CASSSLLYGANVLTF	-	TRBV6-2/TRBV6-3	TRBJ2-6	-
TGTGCCAGCAGCCTACGCCTAACAGGGACTCGGCCCGGGGAGCTGTTTTTT	CASSLRLTGTRPGELFF	-	TRBV7-8	TRBJ2-2	-
TGTGCCAGCAGCTTGGCTAGGATGGAGGGATTCGCCTATAATTCACCCCTCCACTTT	CASSLARMEGFAYNSPLHF	-	TRBV5-6	TRBJ1-6	-
TGTGCCAGCAGCCAAGAAGGAGCGGGCGAAAACATTCAGTACTTC	CASSQEGAGENIQYF	-	TRBV4-2	TRBJ2-4	-
TGTGCCAGCAGCTTCTTCGCAGCCTCGAACACTGAAGCTTTCTTT	CASSFFAASNTEAFF	-	TRBV7-9	TRBJ1-1	-
TGTGCCAGCTCACTGACAGAATTGAACACTGAAGCTTTCTTT	CASSLTELNTEAFF	-	TRBV18	TRBJ1-1	-
TGTGCCAGTAAGAAGGGAGACCGGGGCGAGCAGTACTTC	CASKKGDRGEQYF	-	TRBV19	TRBJ2-7	-
TGTGCCAGCGGGGGGGACGTCCTCGGGGAGCTGTTTTTT	CASGGDVLGELFF	TRBD2	TRBV25-1	TRBJ2-2	-
TGTGCCAGCAGTCCGGCTAGCGGGAGGTGGGAGCAGTACTTC	CASSPASGRWEQYF	TRBD2	TRBV28	TRBJ2-7	few
TGTGCCAGCAGCTCTAGACTGCTCACCACAGATACGCAGTATTTT	CASSSRLLTTDTQYF	-	TRBV7-9	TRBJ2-3	few
TGTGCCAGCAGTGAATTTGAGGGACTAGCGGGAGCGCAGTACTTC	CASSEFEGLAGAQYF	TRBD2	TRBV6-1	TRBJ2-7	-
TGTGCCAGTATTCTCGGGACTGGATCCTACGAGCAGTACTTC	CASILGTGSYEQYF	-	TRBV19	TRBJ2-7	few
TGTGCCAGCGATGGGAAGGGCGGGGAGCTGTTTTTT	CASDGKGGELFF	-	TRBV12-3/TRBV12-4	TRBJ2-2	-
TGTGCCAGCAGCTTAGGGCAGAACTATGGCTACACCTTC	CASSLGQNYGYTF	-	TRBV7-8	TRBJ1-2	-
TGTGCCAGCAGTCCTAGGGGGGCGAACACTGAAGCTTTCTTT	CASSPRGANTEAFF	-	TRBV4-2	TRBJ1-1	-
TGTGCCAGCAGTGAGGGCAGGGGGATTGAAAAACTGTTTTTT	CASSEGRGIEKLFF	TRBD1	TRBV2	TRBJ1-4	-
TGCATCGCAGGGCAGGGGGACACCGGGGAGCTGTTTTTT	CIAGQGDTGELFF	TRBD1	TRBV29-1	TRBJ2-2	-
TGCGCCAGCGAGATTGTAGGTACAGACAATGAGCAGTTCTTC	CASEIVGTDNEQFF	-	TRBV5-1	TRBJ2-1	-
TGCGCCAGCGCGGCTAGCGGGACGTATGAGCAGTTCTTC	CASAASGTYEQFF	TRBD2	TRBV5-1	TRBJ2-1	-
TGTGCCAGCAGTTCGGGCGGACAGGGCGGCGGCTACACCTTC	CASSSGGQGGGYTF	TRBD1	TRBV25-1	TRBJ1-2	-
TGCGCCAGCAGTCTACAGGGGAGTGGCACAGATACGCAGTATTTT	CASSLQGSGTDTQYF	TRBD1	TRBV5-1	TRBJ2-3	-
TGTGCCAGCAGCTTAGCTGGGGATCAGCCCCAGCATTTT	CASSLAGDQPQHF	-	TRBV11-1	TRBJ1-5	-
TGTGCCAGCAGCTTCCAACAGGGGCGGGCCACTGAAGCTTTCTTT	CASSFQQGRATEAFF	TRBD1	TRBV5-4	TRBJ1-1	-
TGTGCCAGCAGCCATGGCGGAAGTTCTGAAGCTTTCTTT	CASSHGGSSEAFF	-	TRBV6-2/TRBV6-3	TRBJ1-1	once
TGCAGTGCTAGTCGGTGGGGACTAGCGCAAAATACGCAGTATTTT	CSASRWGLAQNTQYF	TRBD2	TRBV20-1	TRBJ2-3	-
TGTGCCAGCAGCTTCACTGGGACAGGGTCCGGAGCTAACTATGGCTACACCTTC	CASSFTGTGSGANYGYTF	TRBD1	TRBV7-9	TRBJ1-2	-
TGTGCCAGCAGCTCCCTACGCCGTACCGGGGAGCTGTTTTTT	CASSSLRRTGELFF	-	TRBV5-6	TRBJ2-2	-